Sequencing of this T cell receptor beta chain was carried out in a study of blood T cells in healthy people across ages. V was trimmed by 4 bases and J by 7 bases, leaving 20 bases between them. The CDR3 is 15 amino acids. CDR1 SGHTA and CDR2 FQGNSA come from the germline V gene. This clonotype was recorded a few times. This may be a read error, as it is one base from a much larger clone. PCR was performed a second time for roughly 7 to 11 cycles using a sample-barcoded 5' primer and a J-beta primer mix. TCRdb recomputed calls from the 5' RACE reads with MiXCR, one row per CDR3 protein. The sample consists of over 600,000 distinct CDR3 sequences, 56% of them appearing once.

The sequence derives from a man in his forties in good health. V gene TRBV7-2 combines with J gene TRBJ2-7; no definite D call. Sequencing used blood. The CDR3 nucleotides read TGTGCCAGCAGCTGGAGTTCCGGGCTACACAATGAGCAGTACTTC. This codes for CASSWSSGLHNEQYF.